These T cell receptor beta chains were read from a single sample in a study of blood T cell repertoires in COVID-19. Using immunoSEQ multiplex PCR, the repertoire was profiled, and TCRdb retains in-frame clones only, with some absent. The sample lists 95,000 or so clones; around nine tenths were seen once. The sample consisted of peripheral blood. The receptors here all came from a woman in her 70s with acute or convalescent COVID-19. Each CDR3 is given with its conserved first and last residue. D genes are given only for firm matches. Not all rows give a size; the values are once, few, many and, for expanded clones, a class.

j_gene | v_gene | abundance | d_gene | CDR3nt | CDR3aa
TRBJ1-5 | TRBV10-3 | - | TRBD1 | TGTGCCATCAGTGAAATACCGGGACAGGGGAATCAGCCCCAGCATTTT | CAISEIPGQGNQPQHF
TRBJ1-1 | TRBV5-1 | - | - | TGCGCCAGCAGCCGAATCAGGGGAGGGGACACTGAAGCTTTCTTT | CASSRIRGGDTEAFF
TRBJ2-5 | TRBV5-1 | once | - | TGCGCCAGCAGCTTGGGACAGCTCCAAGAGACCCAGTACTTC | CASSLGQLQETQYF
TRBJ2-1 | TRBV5-4 | - | TRBD2 | TGTGCCAGCAGCTTGCCCACTACTAGCGGGGGGGCTGGTGAGCAGTTCTTC | CASSLPTTSGGAGEQFF
TRBJ1-5 | TRBV19 | - | TRBD1 | TGTGCCAGTAGTATTACAGGGGAGAATCAGCCCCAGCATTTT | CASSITGENQPQHF
TRBJ2-1 | TRBV3-1/TRBV3-2 | few | TRBD2 | TGTGCCAGCAGCGACACTTTTGGTTTTACGGCGGTCGGCGGGAGGGTAGGAAATGAGCAGTTCTTC | CASSDTFGFTAVGGRVGNEQFF
TRBJ2-1 | TRBV10-3 | once | TRBD2 | TGTGCCATCAGGACCGGACTAGCGGGAGTTCATGAGCAGTTCTTC | CAIRTGLAGVHEQFF
TRBJ1-5 | TRBV10-2 | - | - | TGCGCCAGCAGCCCGACAGGTTGGAATCAGCCCCAGCATTTT | CASSPTGWNQPQHF
TRBJ2-1 | TRBV6-4 | - | TRBD1 | TGTGCCAGCAGTGAGCGGACAGGAGCCTACAATGAGCAGTTCTTC | CASSERTGAYNEQFF
TRBJ1-1 | TRBV7-2 | few | - | TGTGCCAGCAGCACTCAGGGTCTGAACACTGAAGCTTTCTTT | CASSTQGLNTEAFF
TRBJ2-1 | TRBV5-1 | once | - | TGCGCCAGCAGCTTGGCGGCCGGGTTCAATGAGCAGTTCTTC | CASSLAAGFNEQFF
TRBJ2-7 | TRBV3-1/TRBV3-2 | - | - | TGTGCCAGCAGCCAAGTGCTTCTTTGGGACACGAGCTCCTACGAGCAGTACTTC | CASSQVLLWDTSSYEQYF
TRBJ1-5 | TRBV6-2/TRBV6-3 | once | - | TGTGCCAGCAGTTACTATCTCGCCCCGGGGACTGTAGATAGCAATCAGCCCCAGCATTTT | CASSYYLAPGTVDSNQPQHF
TRBJ1-5 | TRBV29-1 | - | - | TGCAGCGTCTTGACAGGTAATCAGCCCCAGCATTTT | CSVLTGNQPQHF
TRBJ1-2 | TRBV29-1 | - | - | TGCAGCGTTGCACGAACAGGGATAGACTATGGCTACACCTTC | CSVARTGIDYGYTF
TRBJ2-1 | TRBV5-1 | - | TRBD2 | TGCGCCAGCAGCCCGGACGGGGGGGCCTACAATGAGCAGTTCTTC | CASSPDGGAYNEQFF
TRBJ2-3 | TRBV3-1/TRBV3-2 | few | - | TGTGCCAGCAGCCAGAGAGATACGCAGTATTTT | CASSQRDTQYF
TRBJ2-3 | TRBV28 | - | TRBD1 | TGTGCCAGCAGTTTATTAGGACAGGGGGCGGGAGATACGCAGTATTTT | CASSLLGQGAGDTQYF
TRBJ2-5 | TRBV18 | once | TRBD1 | TGTGCCAGCTCACAAGGACAGGGCGAAACCCAGTACTTC | CASSQGQGETQYF
TRBJ1-2 | TRBV3-1/TRBV3-2 | - | - | TGTGCCAGCAGCCAAAAGAGGATTATCAGGGGAGGGTATGGCTACACCTTC | CASSQKRIIRGGYGYTF
TRBJ2-1 | TRBV7-9 | - | - | TGTGCCAGCAGCGCCCGGGGCGGGGCTCTGAATGAGCAGTTCTTC | CASSARGGALNEQFF
TRBJ2-1 | TRBV5-4 | few | TRBD2 | TGTGCCAGCAGCTTGAAGAGTCTAGCGGGGGTCAATGAGCAGTTCTTC | CASSLKSLAGVNEQFF
TRBJ1-4 | TRBV28 | - | - | TGTGCCAGCGGGGGGGCTTTTAGTGAAAAACTGTTTTTT | CASGGAFSEKLFF
TRBJ1-1 | TRBV5-6 | - | - | TGTGCCAGCAGGTTGCGTAGCCTGAACACTGAAGCTTTCTTT | CASRLRSLNTEAFF
TRBJ2-5 | TRBV4-1 | - | TRBD2 | TGCGCCAGCAGCCAAACTAGCGGGGGGCAAGAGACCCAGTACTTC | CASSQTSGGQETQYF
TRBJ1-5 | TRBV6-5 | - | - | TGTGCCAGCATAGAAGGGATCGGAGGGCCCCAGCATTTT | CASIEGIGGPQHF
TRBJ1-1 | TRBV19 | - | TRBD1 | TGTGCCAGTGCCAAAAGGACAGGGGGCGCGACTGAAGCTTTCTTT | CASAKRTGGATEAFF
TRBJ1-4 | TRBV6-5 | - | TRBD1 | TGTGCCAGCAGCCGGGACAGGGGTAACGAAAAACTGTTTTTT | CASSRDRGNEKLFF
TRBJ1-5 | TRBV10-3 | once | - | TGTGCCATCAGCCAGGGGACCAATCAGCCCCAGCATTTT | CAISQGTNQPQHF
TRBJ1-1 | TRBV7-9 | - | TRBD1 | TGTGCCAGCAGGTATCAGGGGGCTGAAGCTTTCTTT | CASRYQGAEAFF
TRBJ1-4 | TRBV3-1/TRBV3-2 | - | TRBD1 | TGTGCCAGCAGCCCGGACAGGACAAGAGAAAAACTGTTTTTT | CASSPDRTREKLFF
TRBJ1-5 | TRBV6-6 | once | TRBD1 | TGTGCCAGCAGTTCGCTACCGGGACAGCGCAATCAGCCCCAGCATTTT | CASSSLPGQRNQPQHF
TRBJ1-5 | TRBV19 | few | TRBD1 | TGTGCCAGTAGTATAGCAGGGGGGCCTAGCAATCAGCCCCAGCATTTT | CASSIAGGPSNQPQHF
TRBJ1-5 | TRBV19 | - | TRBD1 | TGTGCCAGTAGTATACTCCAGACAGGGGTCGGCCAGCCCCAGCATTTT | CASSILQTGVGQPQHF
TRBJ1-5 | TRBV19 | - | TRBD1 | TGTGCCAGTAGTATCTATCGGACAGGGGTCAATCAGCCCCAGCATTTT | CASSIYRTGVNQPQHF
TRBJ2-3 | TRBV18 | - | - | TGTGCCAGCTCACCCCAATTAGGGGGCACAGATACGCAGTATTTT | CASSPQLGGTDTQYF
TRBJ2-6 | TRBV19 | - | TRBD1 | TGTGCCAGTACCCCGGGACAGGGGGCGGCCGGGGCCAACGTCCTGACTTTC | CASTPGQGAAGANVLTF
TRBJ1-1 | TRBV18 | - | TRBD1 | TGTGCCAGCTCACGGCACCGGGACAGTAACACTGAAGCTTTCTTT | CASSRHRDSNTEAFF
TRBJ1-1 | TRBV21-1 | - | - | TGTGCCAGCAGCATCTGGGGGGGGCGGCTGTGGACTGAAGCTTTCTTT | CASSIWGGRLWTEAFF
TRBJ2-2 | TRBV27 | - | - | TGTGCCAGCAGTTTCAGGTGGCAGGGCGGCACCGGGGAGCTGTTTTTT | CASSFRWQGGTGELFF
TRBJ2-5 | TRBV5-6 | - | - | TGTGCCAGCAGCTTGGGCCTGGGGAGCCAGTACTTC | CASSLGLGSQYF
TRBJ1-2 | TRBV28 | - | TRBD1 | TGTGCCAGCAGTTTAGGGGGCTCTACCGGGACAGGGGTTGGCTACACCTTC | CASSLGGSTGTGVGYTF
TRBJ1-4 | TRBV5-1 | - | - | TGCGCCAGCAGCTTGGACGTAGGAGGAGAACTGTTTTTT | CASSLDVGGELFF
TRBJ2-2 | TRBV5-4 | - | - | TGTGCCAGCAGCTTGGATCGTAGTCTTACCGGGGAGCTGTTTTTT | CASSLDRSLTGELFF
TRBJ1-1 | TRBV5-6 | - | - | TGTGCCAGCAGCTTGGTGGCAGCGAACATGAACACTGAAGCTTTCTTT | CASSLVAANMNTEAFF
TRBJ2-7 | TRBV19 | - | TRBD2 | TGTGCCAGTAGTATGTCAGGAGCGGGAGCCTACGAGCAGTACTTC | CASSMSGAGAYEQYF
TRBJ1-1 | TRBV6-5 | once | TRBD1 | TGTGCCAGCAGTTACGGGCAGGGGGGCGAGATGTTT | CASSYGQGGEMF
TRBJ2-1 | TRBV18 | - | - | TGTGCCAGCTCACCGAGAGATGAGCAGTTCTTC | CASSPRDEQFF
TRBJ2-7 | TRBV20-1 | - | TRBD2 | TGCAGTGCTAGTCTCACGTCCGGGACTAGCAAATTC | CSASLTSGTSKF
TRBJ1-2 | TRBV2 | once | - | TGTGCCAGCAGTGCTGAGGTCGGCTATGGCTACACCTTC | CASSAEVGYGYTF
TRBJ1-4 | TRBV5-1 | - | - | TGCGCCAGCAGCGAGTTAGGGGTAACTAATGAAAAACTGTTTTTT | CASSELGVTNEKLFF
TRBJ1-5 | TRBV28 | - | TRBD1 | TGTGCCGGATCGTTGGGACAGGGGGCTTGGCAGCCCCAGCATTTT | CAGSLGQGAWQPQHF
TRBJ1-5 | TRBV28 | - | TRBD1 | TGTGCCAGCAGTTTTGTTGGGGACAGCTTCTATAGCAATCAGCCCCAGCATTTT | CASSFVGDSFYSNQPQHF